This TCR beta chain was observed in a study of type 1 and type 2 diabetes patients. Study overall: Magnetic bead positive selection isolated CD4+ or CD8+ T cells from PBMCs. Across the study, about 19,000,000 paired-end reads were produced. Broader study findings: Highly-expanded CD4+ clones were few in type 2 diabetes, median one, 3.9% of reads.

This clonotype turned up a few times. What it recognizes is unknown. Genomic DNA was the PCR template. A primer set of 30 forward and 13 reverse primers amplified the CDR3. One entry per CDR3 protein, called by TCRdb with MiXCR from the multiplex PCR reads. Of 250,000 or so distinct CDR3 sequences listed, approximately 45% are singletons. Anyone with other autoimmune disease or infection in the prior four weeks was excluded. This CDR3 has 16 residues. The germline gives CDR1 MNHEY, CDR2 SVGAGI. V lost 5 bases and J lost 6; bases outside the gene matches: 8. What was sequenced was peripheral blood mononuclear cells (PBMCs). The sequence came from a man younger than 35 with type 2 diabetes. The chain couples TRBV6-5 to TRBJ1-6; 9 bases match TRBD1. The CDR3 coding sequence is TGTGCCAGCAGTCCACCGGGGACAGGGCTTAATTCACCCCTCCACTTT. Protein sequence: CASSPPGTGLNSPLHF.